This TCR beta chain was documented in a study of blood T cells in healthy people across ages. General study points: Bulk PBMC profiling left naive and antigen-experienced comparisons inconclusive.

CDR3 length: 15 amino acids. Losses at the gene ends were 4 bases for V and 5 bases for J; bases not matched to a gene: 11. CDR1 SQVTM and CDR2 ANQGSEA come from the germline V gene. A second PCR of 7 to 11 cycles used a sample-barcoded 5' primer and a J-beta primer mix. Each cDNA was tagged by a template-switch adaptor containing 12 random nucleotides. From the 5' RACE reads, TCRdb called clonotypes with MiXCR, one entry per CDR3 protein. The sample holds some 670,000 distinct CDR3 sequences, about 50% seen once. Donors each provided roughly 10 milliliters of peripheral blood. A remark on this clonotype: Its antigen is unknown.

The material sequenced was blood. This chain connects TRBV29-1 to TRBJ2-5, with 9 bases lining up with TRBD2. The origin of this receptor is a woman older than 75 in good health. The CDR3 loop reads CSVGRGSGRGETQYF. CDR3 bases: TGCAGCGTTGGTCGTGGTAGCGGGAGAGGGGAGACCCAGTACTTC. Using reference TRBV29-1 and TRBJ2-5 for the parts outside the CDR3, the full variable domain is SAVISQKPSRDICQRGTSLTIQCQVDSQVTMMFWYRQQPGQSLTLIATANQGSEATYESGFVIDKFPISRPNLTFSTLTVSNMSPEDSSIYLCSVGRGSGRGETQYFGPGTRLLVL.